This T cell receptor beta chain stems from a study of blood T cell repertoires in COVID-19 (dated by TCRdb to about 2020). Broadly, across the study: Samples from collaborators originated in the United States, Italy and Spain and spanned both the acute and convalescent phases of COVID-19. The prospective study material was composed of cDNA or gDNA derived from T cells, B-cell-depleted T cells, or PBMCs. Subjects who had been exposed to COVID-19, were actively infected with it, or had recovered from it provided the deeply sampled blood TCRbeta repertoires that made up the dataset. The repertoires were released in a freely available public database meant as a resource for research on the immune response to SARS-CoV-2. The samples were drawn from two sources: the first 160 participants of the ongoing ImmuneRACE study, and 1,000 to 1,500 subjects contributed by 6 global collaborators. A de-identified subject ID, COVID-19 status, age in years and sex were almost always included in the sample metadata. HLA class I and class II types, where available, came from metadata supplied by the sample provider rather than from assay-based typing.

As to this clone: Its target antigen remains unknown. No qualities accompany the bases; no much larger clone lies one base away.

Results and caveats for the whole study, not just this receptor: The amount of clinical and demographic metadata varied by source and participant and was provided uncurated.

TCRbeta CDR3 regions were amplified from genomic DNA using the immunoSEQ Assay, a bias-controlled multiplex PCR. In the source study's methods: Nucleated cell counts per sample were estimated from amplification of reference gene primers within the assay. Sequence reads were collapsed and filtered to measure the absolute abundance of every unique TCRbeta CDR3 rearrangement. For each sample, productive Simpson clonality was calculated by taking the square root of Simpson's diversity index across productive rearrangements. TCRdb obtained this table from immuneACCESS and retained in-frame rearrangements with V and J assigned. These tables miss some clones; where compared with another copy, unresolved V genes account for less than half of the shortfall, and the remainder is unexplained. V, J and clone size are those of that table, while D and trimming were read from the DNA. The sample yields about 250,000 clones; 70% to 90% were counted once. Roughly 4% of the sample belongs to the ten largest clones.

The collaborating institutions used their own protocols to collect whole blood in K2EDTA tubes. For TCRbeta analysis, collaborator samples were shipped as frozen whole blood, as isolated PBMCs, or as DNA extracted from either sample type. The CDR3 sequence holds 20 residues, the cysteine and phenylalanine included. Just CDR3 DNA is preserved here, 60 bases in frame from base 1. Ends trimmed: V by 5 bases, J by 3 bases; bases unmatched to a gene: 25. The germline V gene gives CDR1 as KGHSH and CDR2 as LQKENI. The V and J genes are TRBV18 and TRBJ2-7; TRBD2 lines up with 7 middle nucleotides. Sequenced: peripheral blood. The receptor's source is a man aged 50 or older with acute or convalescent COVID-19. The nucleotides are TGTGCCAGCTCATCCAGTGCGCGGGAGCTGTTGTGGATTCGTCACTACGAGCAGTACTTC. It is translated as CASSSSARELLWIRHYEQYF.